This TCR beta chain was documented in a study of control samples from healthy donors and cancer patients. The V and J ends lost 5 bases and 1 base, in that order; junction bases with no gene match: 2. The CDR3 is 13 residues long. Germline CDR1 LNHNV, CDR2 YYDKDF (reference sequence). The method was immunoSEQ multiplex PCR; TCRdb's version includes in-frame clones alone and lacks a portion of them. The table lists 100,000 or so clones, just over 90% of them singletons. This TCR was sampled from a woman younger than 45 in good health. Material: blood. The chain links TRBV15 to TRBJ2-7, with 7 bases identical to TRBD2. CDR3 coding DNA: TGTGCCACCAGCGGGAGGGTTTCCTACGAGCAGTACTTC. Amino acid sequence: CATSGRVSYEQYF.